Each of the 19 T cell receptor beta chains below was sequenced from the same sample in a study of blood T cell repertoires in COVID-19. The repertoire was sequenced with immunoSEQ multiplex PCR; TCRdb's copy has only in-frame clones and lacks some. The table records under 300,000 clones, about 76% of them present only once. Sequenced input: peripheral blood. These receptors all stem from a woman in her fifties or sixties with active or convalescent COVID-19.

The CDR3 sequence is CASSSGQGGSPLHF. In nucleotides, the CDR3 is TGTGCCAGCAGTTCGGGGCAGGGGGGTTCACCCCTCCACTTT. V usage is TRBV9 and J usage is TRBJ1-6; 7 nucleotides align to TRBD1. Trimming at V came to 5 bases and at J to 9 bases, leaving 8 bases not matched to a gene. Germline values: CDR1 SGDLS, CDR2 YYNGEE. The CDR3 has 14 residues.

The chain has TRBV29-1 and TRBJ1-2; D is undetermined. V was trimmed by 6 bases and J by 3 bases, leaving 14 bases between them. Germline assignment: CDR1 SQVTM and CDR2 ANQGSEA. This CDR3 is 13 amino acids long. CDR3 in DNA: TGCAGCGTCCGGCTCCTCGGGGACTATGGCTACACCTTC. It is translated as CSVRLLGDYGYTF. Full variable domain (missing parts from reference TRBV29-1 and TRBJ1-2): SAVISQKPSRDICQRGTSLTIQCQVDSQVTMMFWYRQQPGQSLTLIATANQGSEATYESGFVIDKFPISRPNLTFSTLTVSNMSPEDSSIYLCSVRLLGDYGYTFGSGTRLTVV.

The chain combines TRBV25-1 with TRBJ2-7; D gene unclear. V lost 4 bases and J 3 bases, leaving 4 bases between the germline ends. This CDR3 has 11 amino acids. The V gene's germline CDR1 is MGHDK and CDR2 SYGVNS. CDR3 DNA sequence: TGTGCCAGCAGTGTAGTCTACGAGCAGTACTTC. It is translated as CASSVVYEQYF.

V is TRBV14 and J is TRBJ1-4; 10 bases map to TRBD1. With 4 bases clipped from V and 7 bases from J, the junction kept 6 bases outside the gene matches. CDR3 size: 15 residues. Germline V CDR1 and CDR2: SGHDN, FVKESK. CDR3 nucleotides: TGTGCCAGCAGCCGCGGACAGGGGGGCAGTGAAAAACTGTTTTTT. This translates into CASSRGQGGSEKLFF. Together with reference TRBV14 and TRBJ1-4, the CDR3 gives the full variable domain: EAGVTQFPSHSVIEKGQTVTLRCDPISGHDNLYWYRRVMGKEIKFLLHFVKESKQDESGMPNNRFLAERTGGTYSTLKVQPAELEDSGVYFCASSRGQGGSEKLFFGSGTQLSVL.

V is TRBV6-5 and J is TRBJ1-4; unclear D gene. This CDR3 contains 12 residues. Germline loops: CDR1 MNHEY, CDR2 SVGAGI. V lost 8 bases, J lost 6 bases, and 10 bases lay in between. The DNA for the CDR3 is TGTGCCAGCGCGAGGAACGATGAAAAACTGTTTTTT. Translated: CASARNDEKLFF.

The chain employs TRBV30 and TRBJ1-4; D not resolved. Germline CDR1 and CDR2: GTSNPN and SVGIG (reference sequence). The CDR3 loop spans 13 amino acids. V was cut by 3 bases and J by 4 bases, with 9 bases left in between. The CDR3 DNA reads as TGTGCCTGGAGGGAACAGTTTAATGAAAAACTGTTTTTT. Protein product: CAWREQFNEKLFF.

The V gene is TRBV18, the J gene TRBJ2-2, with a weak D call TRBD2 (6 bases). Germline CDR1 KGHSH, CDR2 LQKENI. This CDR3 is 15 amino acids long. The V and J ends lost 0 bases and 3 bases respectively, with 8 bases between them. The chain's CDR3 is CASSPPAGHTGELFF. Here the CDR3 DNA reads TGTGCCAGCTCACCACCGGCGGGGCACACCGGGGAGCTGTTTTTT.

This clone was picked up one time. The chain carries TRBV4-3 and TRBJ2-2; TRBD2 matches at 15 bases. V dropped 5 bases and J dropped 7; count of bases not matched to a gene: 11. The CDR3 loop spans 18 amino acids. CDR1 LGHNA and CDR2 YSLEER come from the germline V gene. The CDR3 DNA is TGCGCCAGCAGCAGAACCGGACTAGCGGGGGGGAATCACGGGGAGCTGTTTTTT. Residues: CASSRTGLAGGNHGELFF.

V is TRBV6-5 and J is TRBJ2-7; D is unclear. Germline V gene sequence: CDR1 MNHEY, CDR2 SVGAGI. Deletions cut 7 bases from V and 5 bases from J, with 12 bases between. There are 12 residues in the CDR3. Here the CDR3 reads CASTLPQNEQYF. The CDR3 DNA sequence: TGTGCCAGCACCTTACCTCAGAACGAGCAGTACTTC.

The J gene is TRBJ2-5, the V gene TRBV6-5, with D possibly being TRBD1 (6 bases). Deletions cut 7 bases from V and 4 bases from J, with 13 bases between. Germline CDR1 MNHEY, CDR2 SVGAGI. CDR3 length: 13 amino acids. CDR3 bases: TGTGCCAGCACGCTGACAGGCAGAGAGACCCAGTACTTC. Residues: CASTLTGRETQYF.

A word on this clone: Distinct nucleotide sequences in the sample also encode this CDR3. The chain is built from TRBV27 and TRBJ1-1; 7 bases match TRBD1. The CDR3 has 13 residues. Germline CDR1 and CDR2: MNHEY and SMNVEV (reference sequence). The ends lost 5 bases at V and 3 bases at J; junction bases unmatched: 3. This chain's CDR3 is CASSQTGDTEAFF. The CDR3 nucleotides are TGTGCCAGCAGTCAAACAGGGGACACTGAAGCTTTCTTT.

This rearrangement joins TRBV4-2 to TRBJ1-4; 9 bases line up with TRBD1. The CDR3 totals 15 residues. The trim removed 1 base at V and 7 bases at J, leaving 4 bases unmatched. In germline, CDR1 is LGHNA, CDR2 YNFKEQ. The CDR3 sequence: CASSQAGQGFEKLFF. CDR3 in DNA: TGTGCCAGCAGCCAAGCGGGACAGGGTTTTGAAAAACTGTTTTTT.

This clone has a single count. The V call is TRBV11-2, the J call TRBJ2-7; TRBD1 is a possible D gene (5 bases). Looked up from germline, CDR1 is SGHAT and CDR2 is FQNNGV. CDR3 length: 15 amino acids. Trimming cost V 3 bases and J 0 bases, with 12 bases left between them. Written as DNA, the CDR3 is TGTGCCAGCAGCTTGCAAGGGGCTAGCTCCTACGAGCAGTACTTC. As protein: CASSLQGASSYEQYF.

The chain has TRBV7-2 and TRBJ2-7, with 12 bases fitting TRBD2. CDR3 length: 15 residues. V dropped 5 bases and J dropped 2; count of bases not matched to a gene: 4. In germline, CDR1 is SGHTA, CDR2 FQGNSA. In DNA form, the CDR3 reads TGTGCCAGCAGCACGTCTAGCGGGGGGGCCTACGAGCAGTACTTC. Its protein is CASSTSSGGAYEQYF.

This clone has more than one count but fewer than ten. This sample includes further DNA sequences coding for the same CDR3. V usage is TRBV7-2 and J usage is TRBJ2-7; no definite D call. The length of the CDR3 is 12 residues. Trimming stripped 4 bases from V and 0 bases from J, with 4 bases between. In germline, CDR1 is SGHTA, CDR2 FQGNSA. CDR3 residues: CASSSSSYEQYF. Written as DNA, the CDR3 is TGTGCCAGCAGCTCCAGCTCCTACGAGCAGTACTTC.

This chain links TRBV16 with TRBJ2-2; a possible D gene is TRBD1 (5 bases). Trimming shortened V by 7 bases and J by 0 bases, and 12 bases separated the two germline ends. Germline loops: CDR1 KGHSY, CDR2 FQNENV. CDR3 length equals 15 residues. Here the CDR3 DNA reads TGTGCCAGCACCGCGACAGTTTCGAACACCGGGGAGCTGTTTTTT. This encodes CASTATVSNTGELFF.

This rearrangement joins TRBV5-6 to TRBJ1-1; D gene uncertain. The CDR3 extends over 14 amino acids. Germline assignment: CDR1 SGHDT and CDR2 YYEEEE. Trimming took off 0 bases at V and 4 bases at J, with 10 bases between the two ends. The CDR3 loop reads CASSLAGLGTEAFF. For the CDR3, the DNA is TGTGCCAGCAGCTTGGCGGGGTTGGGCACTGAAGCTTTCTTT.

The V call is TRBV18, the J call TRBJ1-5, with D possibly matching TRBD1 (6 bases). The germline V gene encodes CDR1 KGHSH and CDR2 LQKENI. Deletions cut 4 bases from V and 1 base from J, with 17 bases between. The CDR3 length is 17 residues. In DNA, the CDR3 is TGTGCCAGCTCACTCCCTCGTAGGCAGGGGAGCAATCAGCCCCAGCATTTT. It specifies CASSLPRRQGSNQPQHF. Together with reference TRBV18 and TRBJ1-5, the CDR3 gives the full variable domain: NAGVMQNPRHLVRRRGQEARLRCSPMKGHSHVYWYRQLPEEGLKFMVYLQKENIIDESGMPKERFSAEFPKEGPSILRIQQVVRGDSAAYFCASSLPRRQGSNQPQHFGDGTRLSIL.

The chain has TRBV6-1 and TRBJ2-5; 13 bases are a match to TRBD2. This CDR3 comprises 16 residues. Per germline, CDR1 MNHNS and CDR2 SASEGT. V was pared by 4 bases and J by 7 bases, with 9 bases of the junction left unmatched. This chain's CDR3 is CASSVRLAGGGATQYF. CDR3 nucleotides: TGTGCCAGCAGTGTCCGACTAGCGGGGGGTGGAGCGACCCAGTACTTC.